This T cell receptor beta chain was sequenced in a study of blood T cells in healthy people across ages. The CDR3 contains 15 residues. Unmatched junction bases numbered 6, after V lost 5 bases and J lost 4 bases. General observations from the study: A strong correlation was found between TCR beta diversity and the percentage of naive T cells.

It was with a sample-barcoded 5' primer and a J-beta primer mix that a second PCR of about 7 to 12 cycles was run. Each CDR3 protein is one row after TCRdb ran MiXCR on the 5' RACE reads. The repertoire has approximately 580,000 distinct CDR3 sequences, around 24% of them found once; the top ten carry approximately 10%. This clonotype occurred a few times. The target antigen is unknown. The sample also formed part of further work on T cells of mothers and their children. That work adds: Nine systemically healthy Caucasian donors: three mothers, six children.

Sequencing used blood. The chain recombines TRBV12-3 or TRBV12-4 with TRBJ2-3; 10 bases fit TRBD2. The TCR sequence derives from a boy between 10 and 17 years old in good health. The CDR3 sequence: CASSDGLAGADTQYF. In DNA, the CDR3 is TGTGCCAGCAGTGATGGGCTAGCGGGAGCAGATACGCAGTATTTT.